These 11 T cell receptor beta chains originate from one sample sequenced in a study of cytomegalovirus exposure and HLA in healthy donors. Sequencing used immunoSEQ multiplex PCR; TCRdb keeps in-frame clones, though not all of them. The data show some 90,000 clones, about 90% seen once. Material: PBMCs. The receptors derive from a man in his late teens or twenties in good health and CMV-seropositive.

The chain uses TRBV19 and TRBJ2-7; D not certain. The V gene lost 5 bases and the J gene lost 3 bases, with 11 bases spanning the gap. The CDR3 is 13 residues long. Germline CDR1 is LNHDA and CDR2 is SQIVND (reference sequence). CDR3 amino acids: CASSLSPGYEQYF. In nucleotides, the CDR3 is TGTGCCAGTAGTCTCTCCCCGGGCTACGAGCAGTACTTC.

The chain couples TRBV5-4 to TRBJ2-1; a weak D match, TRBD2 (7 bases). V was clipped by 0 bases and J by 2 bases, with 12 bases between them. Germline values: CDR1 SGHNT, CDR2 YYREEE (reference sequence). There are 16 residues in the CDR3. The DNA for the CDR3 is TGTGCCAGCAGCTTGGCTAGGGGGAGGGCCTACAATGAGCAGTTCTTC. Translated: CASSLARGRAYNEQFF.

The chain's CDR3 is CASSLAPGGQAFF. The CDR3 DNA is TGTGCCAGCAGCTTAGCCCCGGGAGGACAAGCTTTCTTT. The gene calls are TRBV7-6 and TRBJ1-1; no definite D call. The germline gives CDR1 SGHVS, CDR2 FNYEAQ. The ends were cut back, 0 bases at V and 9 bases at J, with 11 bases in the middle. The CDR3 contains 13 residues.

This chain links TRBV4-3 with TRBJ1-4; D unresolved. Germline V CDR1 and CDR2: LGHNA, YSLEER. There are 12 residues in the CDR3. V lost 6 bases to trimming and J lost 4 bases, with 6 bases between them. CDR3 in DNA: TGCGCCAGCAGGGACTTTAATGAAAAACTGTTTTTT. It specifies CASRDFNEKLFF.

In this sample, this clone turned up a few times. The chain couples TRBV5-4 to TRBJ2-7; the D gene is possibly TRBD2 (6 bases). Germline lookup yields CDR1 SGHNT and CDR2 YYREEE (reference sequence). V shed 0 bases and J shed 2 bases, with 12 bases lying between them. The CDR3 loop spans 15 amino acids. The CDR3, as DNA: TGTGCCAGCAGCTTGGCGGTGGGGGAGGCCTACGAGCAGTACTTC. This sequence encodes CASSLAVGEAYEQYF.

The V call is TRBV18, the J call TRBJ1-2; 8 bases are shared with TRBD1. V lost 0 bases, J lost 6 bases, and 3 bases stayed unmatched. Germline values: CDR1 KGHSH, CDR2 LQKENI. This CDR3 spans 14 amino acids. CDR3: CASSPPDRAHGYTF. The CDR3, as DNA: TGTGCCAGCTCACCACCGGACAGGGCTCATGGCTACACCTTC.

This clone has only one observation. The chain combines TRBV7-2 with TRBJ2-1; tentatively, D is TRBD2 (5 bases). The CDR3 contains 13 residues. V dropped 1 base and J dropped 10 bases, with 11 bases sitting between them. The germline gives CDR1 SGHTA, CDR2 FQGNSA. DNA for the CDR3: TGTGCCAGCAGCTTAGTCGGCGGGCGGGAGCAGTTCTTC. This translates into CASSLVGGREQFF.

This clone was recorded once. The chain links TRBV7-9 to TRBJ2-3, with D perhaps matching TRBD2 (5 bases). V lost 5 bases and J 3 bases, leaving 15 bases between the germline ends. The CDR3 covers 15 residues. Germline loops: CDR1 SEHNR, CDR2 FQNEAQ (reference sequence). CDR3 protein: CASSGGEMRTDTQYF. The CDR3 DNA sequence: TGTGCCAGCAGCGGTGGGGAGATGAGGACAGATACGCAGTATTTT.

The chain carries TRBV7-9 and TRBJ2-5, with 8 bases aligning to TRBD1. This CDR3 is 12 amino acids long. Per the germline V gene, CDR1 is SEHNR and CDR2 is FQNEAQ (reference sequence). J lost 5 bases, V lost 5 bases, and 1 base had no gene match. In DNA, the CDR3 is TGTGCCAGCAGCCAGGGGGCCGAGACCCAGTACTTC. Translation gives CASSQGAETQYF.

The genes are TRBV5-1 and TRBJ2-2, with D unclear. CDR3 length: 15 amino acids. Germline CDR1 is SGHRS and CDR2 is YFSETQ. The ends were cut back, 0 bases at V and 2 bases at J, with 8 bases in the middle. In DNA, the CDR3 is TGCGCCAGCAGCTTGGCTGGAGTAAACACCGGGGAGCTGTTTTTT. Translated: CASSLAGVNTGELFF.

The chain couples TRBV23-1 to TRBJ2-7; 8 bases map to TRBD1. TRBV23-1 is an ORF for which the function is uncertain. The CDR3 runs 14 residues. With 0 bases clipped from V and 4 bases from J, the junction kept 2 bases outside the gene matches. The CDR3 is CASSQSWTGYEQYF. DNA for the CDR3: TGCGCCAGCAGTCAATCCTGGACAGGGTACGAGCAGTACTTC.